The text below deals with one T cell receptor (beta chain). Its antigen is undetermined. The data are from a study of post-analysis software for immune sequencing data. Background on the study: There were relapsing-remitting, secondary progressive and progressive-relapsing multiple sclerosis among the disease courses included.

Findings and caveats of the study: F-measure co-clustering was strong for batch-matched samples. Comparison of patients with controls showed five TRBV segments more frequent in patients, TRBV5-6, TRBV5-1 and TRBV20-1 among them. Controls significantly exceeded multiple sclerosis patients in normalized Chao1 diversity.

Trimming took off 2 bases at V and 0 bases at J, with 13 bases between the two ends. The germline V gene encodes CDR1 SGHRS and CDR2 YFSETQ. This CDR3 contains 16 residues. TCR beta cDNA libraries had unique molecular identifiers. Input amounts of 1 to 10 million T cells were used. These gave roughly 500,000 cDNA molecules, so each molecule approximated one T cell. TCRdb reanalysed the PCR reads using MiXCR and keeps one entry per CDR3 protein. This table has roughly 670,000 distinct CDR3 sequences, over 45% appearing once. The chain recombines TRBV5-1 with TRBJ2-3; D is perhaps TRBD1 (5 bases). The sequence derives from a girl aged 2-10 years with multiple sclerosis. The source material was blood. The CDR3 reads CASSFGDRPSTDTQYF. CDR3 sequence (DNA): TGCGCCAGCAGCTTCGGCGACAGACCTAGCACAGATACGCAGTATTTT. The variable domain in full, with the rest retrieved from reference TRBV5-1 and TRBJ2-3, is KAGVTQTPRYLIKTRGQQVTLSCSPISGHRSVSWYQQTPGQGLQFLFEYFSETQRNKGNFPGRFSGRQFSNSRSEMNVSTLELGDSALYLCASSFGDRPSTDTQYFGPGTRLTVL.